This T cell receptor (beta chain) is drawn from a study of T-cell reconstitution after alpha-beta-depleted transplantation in children. CDR1 and CDR2 from the germline V gene are SQVTM and ANQGSEA. The CDR3 is made up of 12 amino acids. With 0 bases removed from V and 7 bases from J, the gap between germline ends came to 9 bases. Study-level points and caveats: A year had passed since transplant, and T-cell counts and diversity by then came mostly from newly produced T cells. Some patients owed their high day-60 TCRbeta diversity to surviving recipient T cells and thymic progenitors. Several hundred expanded graft clones reportedly supplied alpha-beta T cells about two months after transplant.

This clonotype came up many times. Its antigen is not known. The TCRbeta library was prepared with unique molecular identifiers. TCRdb re-analysed the PCR reads in MiXCR, keeping a single row per CDR3 protein. The sample holds around 450,000 distinct CDR3 sequences, 43% seen once. This chain joins TRBV29-1 and TRBJ1-2; weak D call: TRBD1 (5 bases). The starting material was PBMCs, obtained before TCRalphabeta/CD19-depleted stem cell transplant. The source of this sequence is a girl aged 2-10 years with aplastic anemia, due to receive a stem cell transplant. CDR3 sequence: CSVEEGRAGYTF. The CDR3, as DNA: TGCAGCGTTGAAGAGGGGCGGGCTGGCTACACCTTC.